A selection of T cell receptor beta chains follows, all from one sample in a study of neurological immune-mediated disorders. TCRdb re-derived calls from the 5' RACE reads in MiXCR, one entry per CDR3 protein. Found here are under 90,000 distinct CDR3 sequences, around 10% of them singletons; the top ten hold about 1.7%. The specimen sequenced was PBMCs. These receptors originate from a man aged 40-50 years in good health. The CDR3 runs from the conserved cysteine through the conserved F or W. A D gene is named only where the DNA matches it firmly. The listing skips clone size in some rows; elsewhere it reads once, few, many or a size class.

>TRBJ2-1|TRBV7-9|many|.|13
CASSLASGNEQFF
TGTGCCAGCAGCTTAGCCTCGGGGAATGAGCAGTTCTTC
>TRBJ1-1|TRBV7-3|few|.|14
CASSKGGRADEAFF
TGTGCCAGCAGTAAGGGGGGCAGAGCAGATGAAGCTTTCTTT
>TRBJ2-2|TRBV20-1|.|.|13
CSASGPNTGELFF
TGCAGTGCTAGCGGGCCGAACACCGGGGAGCTGTTTTTT
>TRBJ2-7|TRBV9|many|.|14
CASSVLAVHGEQYF
TGTGCCAGCAGCGTCTTAGCGGTACACGGCGAGCAGTACTTC
>TRBJ2-1|TRBV20-1|many|.|16
CSARDLKLSSYNEQFF
TGCAGTGCTAGAGATCTTAAGCTCAGCTCCTACAATGAGCAGTTCTTC
>TRBJ2-3|TRBV11-2|few|.|12
CASSPRGDTQYF
TGTGCCAGCAGCCCAAGGGGGGATACGCAGTATTTT
>TRBJ2-5|TRBV5-1|many|TRBD1|15
CASSFGTGYQETQYF
TGCGCCAGCAGCTTTGGGACAGGGTACCAAGAGACCCAGTACTTC
>TRBJ2-5|TRBV29-1|few|TRBD1|13
CSVELTGRETQYF
TGCAGCGTTGAGCTGACAGGGAGAGAGACCCAGTACTTC
>TRBJ2-1|TRBV6-6|.|.|16
CASSFSTSPRSNEQFF
TGTGCCAGCAGTTTTTCTACTAGCCCGCGCAGCAATGAGCAGTTCTTC
>TRBJ1-5|TRBV12-3/TRBV12-4|many|.|12
CASRLQGLPQHF
TGTGCCAGCAGGCTACAGGGATTGCCCCAGCATTTT
>TRBJ1-5|TRBV6-5|many|.|13
CASSSTDNQPQHF
TGTGCCAGCAGTTCCACAGACAATCAGCCCCAGCATTTT
>TRBJ2-3|TRBV29-1|many|.|13
CSVLRESTDTQYF
TGCAGCGTTCTACGGGAAAGCACAGATACGCAGTATTTT
>TRBJ2-1|TRBV19|many|TRBD1|15
CASSMGTGSYNEQFF
TGTGCCAGTAGTATGGGGACAGGGTCCTACAATGAGCAGTTCTTC
>TRBJ2-1|TRBV6-5|many|.|12
CASRSWEDEQFF
TGTGCCAGCAGATCCTGGGAAGATGAGCAGTTCTTC
>TRBJ2-5|TRBV20-1|many|.|16
CSASPGTQPQGETQYF
TGCAGTGCTAGCCCCGGGACTCAACCCCAGGGGGAGACCCAGTACTTC
>TRBJ1-1|TRBV6-1|many|.|14
CASTWPGVNTEAFF
TGTGCCAGCACGTGGCCAGGGGTGAACACTGAAGCTTTCTTT
>TRBJ2-3|TRBV20-1|many|.|12
CSARVLAHTQYF
TGCAGTGCTAGGGTGCTAGCACATACGCAGTATTTT
>TRBJ1-1|TRBV12-3/TRBV12-4|many|TRBD1|15
CASSFWMTGGTEAFF
TGTGCCAGCAGTTTTTGGATGACAGGGGGCACTGAAGCTTTCTTT
>TRBJ2-1|TRBV6-6|many|TRBD2|14
CASSSISLGGGQFF
TGTGCCAGCAGTTCGATTTCCCTCGGCGGGGGTCAGTTCTTC
>TRBJ2-2|TRBV12-3/TRBV12-4|many|TRBD2|13
CASTSGGRVELFF
TGTGCCAGCACCTCGGGGGGGCGCGTGGAGCTGTTTTTT
>TRBJ2-5|TRBV20-1|many|.|14
CSATHLGSQETQYF
TGCAGTGCCACCCATCTAGGTTCACAAGAGACCCAGTACTTC
>TRBJ2-7|TRBV20-1|many|TRBD1|18
CSAREIGTESTLTYEQYF
TGCAGTGCTAGAGAGATAGGGACAGAAAGTACCCTGACCTACGAGCAGTACTTC
>TRBJ1-2|TRBV5-6|many|.|16
CASSFRRQPDPYGYTF
TGTGCCAGCAGCTTCCGTCGACAGCCCGACCCCTATGGCTACACCTTC
>TRBJ1-4|TRBV12-3/TRBV12-4|many|.|13
CASSLKANEKLFF
TGTGCCAGCAGTTTGAAGGCGAATGAAAAACTGTTTTTT
>TRBJ1-1|TRBV7-9|many|.|13
CASSMELNTEAFF
TGTGCCAGCAGCATGGAGCTGAACACTGAAGCTTTCTTT
>TRBJ2-5|TRBV6-6|many|TRBD2|14
CASSPGTIRETQYF
TGTGCCAGCAGTCCCGGGACTATAAGGGAGACCCAGTACTTC
>TRBJ2-7|TRBV27|many|.|13
CASSYRASYEQYF
TGTGCCAGCAGTTATAGAGCCTCCTACGAGCAGTACTTC
>TRBJ1-1|TRBV29-1|few|.|15
CSVDFFKVLNTEAFF
TGCAGCGTTGATTTCTTTAAGGTGCTGAACACTGAAGCTTTCTTT